The 9 T cell receptor beta chains given below trace back to one sample, sequenced in a study of control samples from healthy donors and cancer patients. TCRdb keeps only in-frame clones here, not all; method: immunoSEQ multiplex PCR. The sample includes 120,000 or so clones, about 90% of them seen just once. Sequencing was done on a sample of blood. All receptors come from a man between 18 and 29 years old in good health.

The chain uses TRBV6-1 and TRBJ1-1, with unresolved D. There are 12 residues in the CDR3. The germline V gene has CDR1 MNHNS and CDR2 SASEGT. Trimming removed 1 base from V and 7 bases from J, with 7 bases in between. This CDR3 is CASSEDSSEAFF. The DNA for the CDR3 is TGTGCCAGCAGTGAAGACAGCAGTGAAGCTTTCTTT.

For the CDR3, the DNA is TGTGCCAGCAGTTTAGGGGACAGGAGTCAGCCCCAGCATTTT. This encodes CASSLGDRSQPQHF. The chain carries TRBV28 and TRBJ1-5, with 8 positions matching TRBD1. With V trimmed by 2 bases and J by 6 bases, 3 bases remained unmatched. CDR1 is MDHEN, CDR2 SYDVKM, per germline. CDR3 length: 14 amino acids.

J is TRBJ2-2 and V is TRBV19; maybe TRBD2 (5 bases). V shed 0 bases and J shed 7 bases, with 6 bases lying between them. Germline V CDR1 and CDR2: LNHDA, SQIVND (reference sequence). The CDR3 spans 13 residues. CDR3 loop: CASSIDRGGELFF. CDR3 coding DNA: TGTGCCAGTAGTATAGATCGGGGCGGGGAGCTGTTTTTT.

The chain couples TRBV6-5 to TRBJ1-3; D remains unclear. V was pared by 7 bases and J by 3 bases, with 13 bases between. This CDR3 is built from 14 residues. Germline V CDR1 and CDR2: MNHEY, SVGAGI. CDR3 sequence: CASTPSSVGNTIYF. The CDR3 nucleotides read TGTGCCAGCACCCCGAGCTCTGTTGGAAACACCATATATTTT.

The chain combines TRBV7-9 with TRBJ1-5; weak D call: TRBD1 (6 bases). The CDR3 is 19 amino acids. Germline V gene lookup returns CDR1 SEHNR and CDR2 FQNEAQ (reference sequence). V lost 0 bases, J lost 0 bases, and 18 bases lay in between. The CDR3 sequence is CASSLALDSLDYSNQPQHF. The CDR3 region has the DNA TGTGCCAGCAGCTTAGCGCTGGACAGCCTAGACTATAGCAATCAGCCCCAGCATTTT.

This rearrangement joins TRBV19 to TRBJ2-7; a weak D match, TRBD2 (6 bases). Germline CDR1 is LNHDA and CDR2 is SQIVND (reference sequence). This CDR3 has 13 residues. Trimming took off 1 base at V and 4 bases at J, with 8 bases between the two ends. The CDR3 sequence: CASSIVGGYEQYF. Here the CDR3 DNA reads TGTGCCAGTAGTATAGTCGGGGGATACGAGCAGTACTTC.

The V call is TRBV27, the J call TRBJ1-5, with 10 bases that match TRBD1. J gave up 4 bases and V 5 bases, and 5 bases lay outside the gene matches. Germline assignment: CDR1 MNHEY and CDR2 SMNVEV (reference sequence). This CDR3 is built from 15 residues. The CDR3 nucleotides read TGTGCCAGCAGTGAGACAGGGGGCCCAAATCAGCCCCAGCATTTT. It specifies CASSETGGPNQPQHF.

The V gene is TRBV19, the J gene TRBJ2-7; 10 bases map to TRBD1. The CDR3 spans 16 residues. The J segment lost 3 bases and the V segment lost 3 bases, leaving 8 bases of the junction unmatched. The germline V gene encodes CDR1 LNHDA and CDR2 SQIVND (reference sequence). CDR3 loop: CASSIDPGQGHYEQYF. The CDR3 DNA reads TGTGCCAGTAGTATCGACCCGGGACAGGGGCACTACGAGCAGTACTTC. Full variable domain (outside the CDR3, taken from reference TRBV19 and TRBJ2-7): DGGITQSPKYLFRKEGQNVTLSCEQNLNHDAMYWYRQDPGQGLRLIYYSQIVNDFQKGDIAEGYSVSREKKESFPLTVTSAQKNPTAFYLCASSIDPGQGHYEQYFGPGTRLTVT.

This chain uses TRBV3-1 (or the pseudogene TRBV3-2) with TRBJ2-5, with 9 bases lining up with TRBD1. This CDR3 has 13 residues. The V gene end was trimmed by 8 bases and the J gene end by 6 bases; junction bases not matched to a gene: 7. The germline V gene has CDR1 LGHDT and CDR2 YNNKEL (reference sequence). In DNA, the CDR3 is TGTGCCAGCGGACAGGGGAGGAAAAAGACCCAGTACTTC. Translating it yields CASGQGRKKTQYF.